These 4 T cell receptor beta chains originate from one sample sequenced in a study of T cell responses to AZD1222 COVID-19 vaccine. Clones were read by immunoSEQ multiplex PCR, and TCRdb kept only the in-frame ones, dropping some. The sample gives roughly 99,000 clones, around 91% of which show up once; approximately 22% is in the top ten. The sequenced sample was peripheral blood, obtained on day 0 of AZD1222 vaccination. Every receptor here comes from an adult in good health.

This chain links TRBV12-3 or TRBV12-4 with TRBJ1-4, with D unclear. Trimming left V 6 bases short and J 11 bases short, with 13 bases between. The CDR3 has 12 amino acids. The CDR3 bases are TGTGCCAGCAGCCCAATCAGCGGGAAACTGTTTTTT. Translation: CASSPISGKLFF.

The genes are TRBV6-2 or TRBV6-3 and TRBJ1-2; D perhaps matches TRBD1 (5 bases). Germline CDR1 MNHEY, CDR2 SVGEGT. V lost 0 bases and J lost 8, with 13 bases in between. CDR3 length: 14 amino acids. In DNA, the CDR3 is TGTGCCAGCAGTTACTCGCGGGCGGGGGACGGCTACACCTTC. Its protein product is CASSYSRAGDGYTF.

This chain uses TRBV12-3 or TRBV12-4 with TRBJ1-1, with D unclear. The CDR3 contains 13 residues. V lost 2 bases and J lost 6, with 10 bases in between. The CDR3 here is CASSLFLRAEAFF. DNA of the CDR3: TGTGCCAGCAGTTTATTCCTCCGCGCTGAAGCTTTCTTT.

The chain is built from TRBV6-5 and TRBJ1-6, with 8 bases fitting TRBD1. Germline values: CDR1 MNHEY, CDR2 SVGAGI. V shed 4 bases and J 10 bases; nucleotides not matched to a gene: 9. The CDR3 is made up of 15 amino acids. Written as DNA, the CDR3 is TGTGCCAGCAGTTTGACCGACAGGGGTGGATCACCCCTCCACTTT. This sequence encodes CASSLTDRGGSPLHF.